This TCR beta chain was recovered during a study of cytomegalovirus exposure and HLA in healthy donors. Study in general: As released early, the data held 85 million to 95 million unique TCRs from HLA-typed donors. Study-wide results and limits: As a later analysis showed, a missense DCLRE1C variant was linked to trimming of TCR beta V- and J-genes.

With 7 bases clipped from V and 4 bases from J, the junction kept 11 bases outside the gene matches. The CDR3 contains 15 residues. CDR1 and CDR2 from the germline V gene are LNHDA and SQIVND (reference sequence). Amplification used 60 Vbeta primers and 13 Jbeta primers. The assay was immunoSEQ multiplex PCR, and TCRdb's table has in-frame clones only and misses some. The table records 120,000 or so clones, less than 90% of them present only once. Comment on this clone: Its specificity is not known.

The sequencing input was PBMCs. The source is a man aged 45-65 years in good health and CMV-seronegative. The chain couples TRBV19 to TRBJ2-7; TRBD1 matches at 9 bases. CDR3 DNA: TGTGCCAGTACCATGGATGGACAGGGGCCTTACGAGCAGTACTTC. Its protein is CASTMDGQGPYEQYF.